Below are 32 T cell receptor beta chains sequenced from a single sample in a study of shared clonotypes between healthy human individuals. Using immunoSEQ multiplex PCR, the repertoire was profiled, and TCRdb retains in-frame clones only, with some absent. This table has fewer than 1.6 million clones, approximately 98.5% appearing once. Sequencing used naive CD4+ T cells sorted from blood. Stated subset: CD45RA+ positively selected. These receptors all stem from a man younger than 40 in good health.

The CDR3 sequence is CASSSLNYAEQYF. CDR3 in DNA: TGTGCCAGCAGTTCTCTAAACTACGCCGAGCAGTACTTC. The chain carries TRBV28 and TRBJ2-7; D gene unclear. Trimming took off 4 bases at V and 6 bases at J, with 13 bases between the two ends. The length of the CDR3 is 13 residues. Germline CDR1 and CDR2: MDHEN and SYDVKM. Variable domain in full (rest from reference TRBV28 and TRBJ2-7): DVKVTQSSRYLVKRTGEKVFLECVQDMDHENMFWYRQDPGLGLRLIYFSYDVKMKEKGDIPEGYSVSREKKERFSLILESASTNQTSMYLCASSSLNYAEQYFGPGTRLTVT.

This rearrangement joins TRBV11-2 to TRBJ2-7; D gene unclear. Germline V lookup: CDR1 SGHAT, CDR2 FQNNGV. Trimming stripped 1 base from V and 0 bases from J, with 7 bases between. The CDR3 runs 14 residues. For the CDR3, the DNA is TGTGCCAGCAGCTTAGGAGGACGCTCCTACGAGCAGTACTTC. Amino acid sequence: CASSLGGRSYEQYF. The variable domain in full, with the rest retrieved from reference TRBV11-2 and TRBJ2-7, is EAGVAQSPRYKIIEKRQSVAFWCNPISGHATLYWYQQILGQGPKLLIQFQNNGVVDDSQLPKDRFSAERLKGVDSTLKIQPAKLEDSAVYLCASSLGGRSYEQYFGPGTRLTVT.

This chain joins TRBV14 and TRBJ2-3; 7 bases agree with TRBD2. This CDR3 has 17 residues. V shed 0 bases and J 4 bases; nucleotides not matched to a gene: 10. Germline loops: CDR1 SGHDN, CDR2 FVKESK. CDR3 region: CASSQDWTRGEADTQYF. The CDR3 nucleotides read TGTGCCAGCAGCCAAGATTGGACTAGAGGGGAGGCAGATACGCAGTATTTT.

CDR3 DNA sequence: TGTGCCCGGACAGGGGGCGATTTCTATGGCTACACCTTC. Translation gives CARTGGDFYGYTF. J is TRBJ1-2 and V is TRBV30; 11 bases line up with TRBD1. CDR1 and CDR2 (germline): GTSNPN, SVGIG (reference sequence). The CDR3 has 13 amino acids. Trimming cost V 8 bases and J 4 bases; bases outside gene matches: 6.

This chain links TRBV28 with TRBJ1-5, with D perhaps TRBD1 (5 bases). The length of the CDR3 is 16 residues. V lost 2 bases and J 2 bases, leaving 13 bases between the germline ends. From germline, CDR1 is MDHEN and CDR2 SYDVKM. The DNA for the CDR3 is TGTGCCAGCAGTTTACGGGCAGGGTTTGGCAATCAGCCCCAGCATTTT. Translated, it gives CASSLRAGFGNQPQHF.

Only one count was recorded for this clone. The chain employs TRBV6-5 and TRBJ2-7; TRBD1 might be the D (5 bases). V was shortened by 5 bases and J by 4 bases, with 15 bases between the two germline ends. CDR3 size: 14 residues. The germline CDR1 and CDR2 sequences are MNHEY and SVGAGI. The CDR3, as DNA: TGTGCCAGCAGTCCTGGACACAACCGTTACGAGCAGTACTTC. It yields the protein CASSPGHNRYEQYF.

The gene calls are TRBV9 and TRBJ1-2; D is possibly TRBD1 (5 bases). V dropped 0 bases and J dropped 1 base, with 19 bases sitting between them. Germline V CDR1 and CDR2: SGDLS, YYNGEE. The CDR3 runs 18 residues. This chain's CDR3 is CASSVAEVPGRSNYGYTF. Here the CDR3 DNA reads TGTGCCAGCAGCGTAGCGGAAGTCCCGGGACGGAGTAACTATGGCTACACCTTC. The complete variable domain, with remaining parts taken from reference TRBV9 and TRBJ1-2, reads DSGVTQTPKHLITATGQRVTLRCSPRSGDLSVYWYQQSLDQGLQFLIQYYNGEERAKGNILERFSAQQFPDLHSELNLSSLELGDSALYFCASSVAEVPGRSNYGYTFGSGTRLTVV.

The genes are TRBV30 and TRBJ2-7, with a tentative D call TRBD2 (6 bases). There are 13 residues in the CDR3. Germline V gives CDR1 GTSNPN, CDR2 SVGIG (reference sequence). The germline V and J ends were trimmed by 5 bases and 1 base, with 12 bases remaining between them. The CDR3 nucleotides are TGTGCCTGGGAGGGGAGGTTTTCCTACGAGCAGTACTTC. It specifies CAWEGRFSYEQYF.

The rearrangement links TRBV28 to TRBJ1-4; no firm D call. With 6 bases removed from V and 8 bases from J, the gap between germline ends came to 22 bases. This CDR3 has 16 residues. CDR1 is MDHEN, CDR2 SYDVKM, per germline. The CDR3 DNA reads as TGTGCCAGCAGAGTAGGGCCCGGCACGGGATCCGAAAAACTGTTTTTT. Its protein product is CASRVGPGTGSEKLFF.

CDR3 loop: CASSSSAGYQPQHF. CDR3 nucleotide sequence: TGTGCCAGCAGCTCCTCGGCAGGGTATCAGCCCCAGCATTTT. The V gene is TRBV7-9, the J gene TRBJ1-5; D possibly corresponds to TRBD1 (5 bases). CDR3 length: 14 amino acids. CDR1 SEHNR and CDR2 FQNEAQ come from the germline V gene (reference sequence). Deletions cut 4 bases from V and 5 bases from J, with 12 bases between.

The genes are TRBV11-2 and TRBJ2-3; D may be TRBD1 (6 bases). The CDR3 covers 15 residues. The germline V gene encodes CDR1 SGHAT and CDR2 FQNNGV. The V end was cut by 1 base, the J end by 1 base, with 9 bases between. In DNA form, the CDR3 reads TGTGCCAGCAGCTTAGTAGGGGGAGGCACAGATACGCAGTATTTT. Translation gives CASSLVGGGTDTQYF.

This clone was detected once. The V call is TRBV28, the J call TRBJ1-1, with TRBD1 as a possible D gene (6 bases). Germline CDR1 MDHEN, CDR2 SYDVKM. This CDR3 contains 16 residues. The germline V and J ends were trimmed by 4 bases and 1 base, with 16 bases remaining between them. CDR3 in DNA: TGTGCCAGCAGTTCCCAGTGGAGGGGGGGGAACACTGAAGCTTTCTTT. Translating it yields CASSSQWRGGNTEAFF. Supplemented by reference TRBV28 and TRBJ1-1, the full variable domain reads DVKVTQSSRYLVKRTGEKVFLECVQDMDHENMFWYRQDPGLGLRLIYFSYDVKMKEKGDIPEGYSVSREKKERFSLILESASTNQTSMYLCASSSQWRGGNTEAFFGQGTRLTVV.

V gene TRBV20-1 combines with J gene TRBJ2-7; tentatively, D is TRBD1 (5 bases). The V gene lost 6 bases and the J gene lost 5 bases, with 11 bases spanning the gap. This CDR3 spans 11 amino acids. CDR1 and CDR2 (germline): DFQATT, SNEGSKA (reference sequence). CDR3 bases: TGCAGTGCCGTGGACACGGACGAGCAGTACTTC. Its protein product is CSAVDTDEQYF.

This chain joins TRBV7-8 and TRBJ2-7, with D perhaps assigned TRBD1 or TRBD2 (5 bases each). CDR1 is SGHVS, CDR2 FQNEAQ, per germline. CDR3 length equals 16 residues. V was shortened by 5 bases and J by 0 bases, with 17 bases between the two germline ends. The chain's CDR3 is CASSQGERLFSYEQYF. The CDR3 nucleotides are TGTGCCAGCAGCCAAGGGGAGCGACTATTCTCCTACGAGCAGTACTTC. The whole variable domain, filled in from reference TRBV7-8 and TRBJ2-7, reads GAGVSQSPRYKVAKRGQDVALRCDPISGHVSLFWYQQALGQGPEFLTYFQNEAQLDKSGLPSDRFFAERPEGSVSTLKIQRTQQEDSAVYLCASSQGERLFSYEQYFGPGTRLTVT.

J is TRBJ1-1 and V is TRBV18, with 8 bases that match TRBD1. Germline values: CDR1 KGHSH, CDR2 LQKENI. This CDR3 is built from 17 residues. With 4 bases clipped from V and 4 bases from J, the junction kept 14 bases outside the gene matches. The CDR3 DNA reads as TGTGCCAGCTCACTCAATAGAGGACAGGGAAGAGGCACTGAAGCTTTCTTT. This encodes CASSLNRGQGRGTEAFF. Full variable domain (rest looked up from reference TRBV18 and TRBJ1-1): NAGVMQNPRHLVRRRGQEARLRCSPMKGHSHVYWYRQLPEEGLKFMVYLQKENIIDESGMPKERFSAEFPKEGPSILRIQQVVRGDSAAYFCASSLNRGQGRGTEAFFGQGTRLTVV.

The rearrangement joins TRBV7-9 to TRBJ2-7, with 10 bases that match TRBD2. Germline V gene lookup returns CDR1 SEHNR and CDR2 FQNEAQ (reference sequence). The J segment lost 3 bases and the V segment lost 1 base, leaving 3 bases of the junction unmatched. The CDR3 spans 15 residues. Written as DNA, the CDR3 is TGTGCCAGCAGCTTAGTTCCTAGCGGGAGCTACGAGCAGTACTTC. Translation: CASSLVPSGSYEQYF. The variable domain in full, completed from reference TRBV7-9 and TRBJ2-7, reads DTGVSQNPRHKITKRGQNVTFRCDPISEHNRLYWYRQTLGQGPEFLTYFQNEAQLEKSRLLSDRFSAERPKGSFSTLEIQRTEQGDSAMYLCASSLVPSGSYEQYFGPGTRLTVT.

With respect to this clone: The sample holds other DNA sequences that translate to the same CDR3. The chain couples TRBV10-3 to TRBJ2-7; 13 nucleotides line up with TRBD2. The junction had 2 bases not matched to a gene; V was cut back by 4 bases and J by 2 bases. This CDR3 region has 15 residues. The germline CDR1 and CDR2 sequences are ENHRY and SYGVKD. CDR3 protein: CAISAGTSGTYEQYF. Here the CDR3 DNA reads TGTGCCATCAGTGCTGGGACTAGCGGGACCTACGAGCAGTACTTC.

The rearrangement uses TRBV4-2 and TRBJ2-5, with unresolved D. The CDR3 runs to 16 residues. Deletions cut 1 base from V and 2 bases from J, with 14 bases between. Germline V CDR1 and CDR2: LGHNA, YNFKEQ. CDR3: CASSQGVELSQETQYF. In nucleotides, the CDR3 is TGTGCCAGCAGCCAAGGGGTGGAGCTGTCGCAAGAGACCCAGTACTTC.

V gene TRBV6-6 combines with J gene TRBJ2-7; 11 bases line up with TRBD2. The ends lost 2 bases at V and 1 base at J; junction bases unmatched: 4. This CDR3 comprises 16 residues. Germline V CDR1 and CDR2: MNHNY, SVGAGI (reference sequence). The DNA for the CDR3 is TGTGCCAGCAGTTACCCACGACTAGCGGGGTCCTACGAGCAGTACTTC. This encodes CASSYPRLAGSYEQYF.

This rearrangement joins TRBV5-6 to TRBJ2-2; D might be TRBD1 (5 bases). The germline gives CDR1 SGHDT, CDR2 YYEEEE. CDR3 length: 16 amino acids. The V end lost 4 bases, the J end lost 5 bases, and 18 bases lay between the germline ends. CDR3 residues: CASSQFQGRNTGELFF. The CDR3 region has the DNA TGTGCCAGCAGCCAGTTCCAGGGTCGGAATACCGGGGAGCTGTTTTTT.

CDR3 amino acids: CASSMGLAGAYEQYF. Written as DNA, the CDR3 is TGTGCCAGCAGCATGGGACTAGCGGGGGCCTACGAGCAGTACTTC. The chain joins TRBV7-2 to TRBJ2-7, with 14 bases aligning to TRBD2. The germline V gene encodes CDR1 SGHTA and CDR2 FQGNSA. The CDR3 loop spans 15 amino acids. V shed 5 bases and J 2 bases; nucleotides not matched to a gene: 2.

CDR3 coding DNA: TGTGCCAGCTCACCAAGGGGCTCGAGCTCTGGGGCCAACGTCCTGACTTTC. As protein: CASSPRGSSSGANVLTF. The V call is TRBV18, the J call TRBJ2-6, with D perhaps matching TRBD1 (5 bases). The CDR3 covers 17 residues. Germline assignment: CDR1 KGHSH and CDR2 LQKENI. V lost 2 bases, J lost 0 bases, and 11 bases lay in between.

The CDR3 nucleotides are TGTGCCAGCGTTGAGGGGGGATTTAACTATGGCTACACCTTC. Residues: CASVEGGFNYGYTF. The chain is built from TRBV5-4 and TRBJ1-2, with a weak D call TRBD1 (6 bases). V was clipped by 7 bases and J by 1 base, with 14 bases between them. CDR3 length equals 14 residues. Germline-derived CDR1 and CDR2 are SGHNT and YYREEE (reference sequence).

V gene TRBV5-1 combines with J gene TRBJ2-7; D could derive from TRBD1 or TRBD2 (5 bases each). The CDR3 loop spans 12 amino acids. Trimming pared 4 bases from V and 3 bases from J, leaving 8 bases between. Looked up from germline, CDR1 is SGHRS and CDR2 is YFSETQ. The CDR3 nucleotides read TGCGCCAGCAGCCGGGACCACTACGAGCAGTACTTC. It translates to CASSRDHYEQYF.

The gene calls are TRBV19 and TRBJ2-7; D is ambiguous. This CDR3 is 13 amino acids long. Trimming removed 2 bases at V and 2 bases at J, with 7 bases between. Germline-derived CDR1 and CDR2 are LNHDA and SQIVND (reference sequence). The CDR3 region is CASSIHGTYEQYF. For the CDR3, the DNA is TGTGCCAGTAGTATACACGGTACCTACGAGCAGTACTTC.

The CDR3 coding sequence is TGTGCCAGCAGTTTAAGGGAGGTGTCCTATGGCTACACCTTC. The encoded protein is CASSLREVSYGYTF. This chain links TRBV6-5 with TRBJ1-2; the D is unclear. The CDR3 is 14 amino acids. The germline V and J ends were trimmed by 4 bases and 4 bases, with 13 bases remaining between them. The V gene's germline CDR1 is MNHEY and CDR2 SVGAGI.

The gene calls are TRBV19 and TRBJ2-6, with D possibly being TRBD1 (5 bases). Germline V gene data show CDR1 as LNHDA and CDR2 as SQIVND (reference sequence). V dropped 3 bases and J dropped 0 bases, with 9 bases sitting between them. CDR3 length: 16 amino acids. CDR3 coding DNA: TGTGCCAGTAGTATTCAGGGATTCTCTGGGGCCAACGTCCTGACTTTC. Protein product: CASSIQGFSGANVLTF.

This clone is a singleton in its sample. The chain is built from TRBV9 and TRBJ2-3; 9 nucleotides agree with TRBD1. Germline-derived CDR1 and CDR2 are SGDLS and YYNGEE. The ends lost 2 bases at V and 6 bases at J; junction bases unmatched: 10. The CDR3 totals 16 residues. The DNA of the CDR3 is TGTGCCAGCAGCGTGGGGACAGGGCGTCCCGCGGATACGCAGTATTTT. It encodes CASSVGTGRPADTQYF.

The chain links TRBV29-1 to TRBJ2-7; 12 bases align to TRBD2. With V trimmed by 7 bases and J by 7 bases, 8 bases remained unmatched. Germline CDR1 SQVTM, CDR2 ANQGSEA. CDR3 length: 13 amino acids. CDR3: CSAVTSGSGEQYF. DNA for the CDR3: TGCAGCGCGGTGACTAGCGGGAGCGGGGAGCAGTACTTC.

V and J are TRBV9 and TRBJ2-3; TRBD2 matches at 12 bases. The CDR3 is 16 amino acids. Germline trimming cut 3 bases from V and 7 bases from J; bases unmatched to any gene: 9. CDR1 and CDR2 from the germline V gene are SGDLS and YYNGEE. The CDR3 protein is CASSAYASGRVYTQYF. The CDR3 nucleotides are TGTGCCAGCAGCGCATATGCTAGCGGGAGGGTTTATACGCAGTATTTT. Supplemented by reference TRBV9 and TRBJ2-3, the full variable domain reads DSGVTQTPKHLITATGQRVTLRCSPRSGDLSVYWYQQSLDQGLQFLIQYYNGEERAKGNILERFSAQQFPDLHSELNLSSLELGDSALYFCASSAYASGRVYTQYFGPGTRLTVL.

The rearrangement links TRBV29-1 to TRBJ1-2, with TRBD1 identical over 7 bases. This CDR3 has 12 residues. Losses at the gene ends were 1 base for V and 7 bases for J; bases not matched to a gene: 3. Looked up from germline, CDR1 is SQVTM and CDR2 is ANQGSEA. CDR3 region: CSVEVRQGGYTF. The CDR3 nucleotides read TGCAGCGTTGAAGTCCGACAGGGTGGCTACACCTTC.

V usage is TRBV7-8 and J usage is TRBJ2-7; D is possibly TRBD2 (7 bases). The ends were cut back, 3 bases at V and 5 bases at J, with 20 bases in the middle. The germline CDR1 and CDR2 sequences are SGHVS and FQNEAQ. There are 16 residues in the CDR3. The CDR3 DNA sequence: TGTGCCAGCAGCTTTGGGGGGGCGATATCTTTCCACGAGCAGTACTTC. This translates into CASSFGGAISFHEQYF.